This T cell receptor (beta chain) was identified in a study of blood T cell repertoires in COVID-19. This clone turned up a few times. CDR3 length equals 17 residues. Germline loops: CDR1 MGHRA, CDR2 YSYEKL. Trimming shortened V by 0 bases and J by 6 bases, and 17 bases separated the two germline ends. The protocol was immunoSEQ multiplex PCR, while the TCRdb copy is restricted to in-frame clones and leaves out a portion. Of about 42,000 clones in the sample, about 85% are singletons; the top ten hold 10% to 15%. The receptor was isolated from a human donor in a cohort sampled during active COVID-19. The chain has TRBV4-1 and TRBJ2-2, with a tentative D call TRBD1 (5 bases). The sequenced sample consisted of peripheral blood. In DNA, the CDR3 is TGCGCCAGCAGCCAAGAGGGGCGAGCAAGTAGATCCGGGGAGCTGTTTTTT. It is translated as CASSQEGRASRSGELFF.